This T cell receptor beta chain emerged from a study of beta chain features in type 1 diabetes. Study at large: 107,917,701 sorted cells were examined across all samples.

What was sequenced were expressed TCRB transcripts, since all of the isolated RNA had been reverse transcribed. Sequencing used immunoSEQ multiplex PCR; TCRdb keeps in-frame clones, though not all of them. The repertoire includes some 150,000 clones, under 60% of them detected once, and under 0.5% sits in the top ten. CDR3 length: 11 residues. Germline V CDR1 and CDR2: ENHRY, SYGVKD. Trimming took 6 bases from V and 8 from J, leaving 10 bases between them. Findings and caveats of the study: PCR, the amplification step, might favor shorter templates, equally in patients and controls. There were fewer insertions and more deletions at the VDJ junctions of type 1 diabetes patients.

Of note for this clone: Its antigen is currently unknown.

The sequenced material came from Tregs from blood. The sequence was obtained from a man aged 18 to 35 in good health. The V and J genes are TRBV10-3 and TRBJ1-2, with no clear D. DNA of the CDR3: TGTGCCATCAGAGTAACGGGAGGCTACACCTTC. Amino acids: CAIRVTGGYTF.